Following are 27 T cell receptor beta chains from one sample sequenced in a study of vaccination effects on CD4 cells after COVID-19. Their antigens remain unidentified. Produced via immunoSEQ multiplex PCR; TCRdb's table is partial and in-frame only. The sample lists tens of thousands of clones, around 73% occurring once. Researchers isolated CD4+ T cells once roughly nine days of culture had elapsed. Participants each got two BNT162b2 or mRNA-1273 vaccine doses. This sample comprised CD4+ T cells from PBMCs cultured without peptide, obtained after COVID-19 vaccination. The receptor set was obtained from a human donor who received a COVID-19 vaccine.

The J gene is TRBJ2-1, the V gene TRBV12-5, with 7 bases fitting TRBD1. Germline values: CDR1 LGHNT, CDR2 FRNRAP. This CDR3 comprises 15 residues. Trimming at V came to 0 bases and at J to 5 bases, leaving 4 bases not matched to a gene. The CDR3, as DNA: TGTGCTAGTGGTTTGGTGGTGGGACAGAACAATGAGCAGTTCTTC. Protein product: CASGLVVGQNNEQFF.

This chain joins TRBV6-5 and TRBJ1-4, with no clear D. V was clipped by 6 bases and J by 8 bases, with 16 bases between them. Looked up from germline, CDR1 is MNHEY and CDR2 is SVGAGI. This CDR3 spans 14 amino acids. The CDR3: CASRAGPGSEKLFF. In nucleotides, the CDR3 is TGTGCCAGCAGGGCCGGCCCCGGGAGCGAAAAACTGTTTTTT.

This clone was recorded a few times. The chain links TRBV30 to TRBJ1-1, with unresolved D. The CDR3 sequence is 13 residues long. Deletions cut 3 bases from V and 0 bases from J, with 8 bases between. The germline gives CDR1 GTSNPN, CDR2 SVGIG (reference sequence). Here the CDR3 DNA reads TGTGCCTGGAGGAGAACAATGAACACTGAAGCTTTCTTT. This gives the protein CAWRRTMNTEAFF. The full variable domain, with the rest looked up from reference TRBV30 and TRBJ1-1, is SQTIHQWPATLVQPVGSPLSLECTVEGTSNPNLYWYRQAAGRGLQLLFYSVGIGQISSEVPQNLSASRPQDRQFILSSKKLLLSDSGFYLCAWRRTMNTEAFFGQGTRLTVV.

A few counts support this clone. The V gene is TRBV14, the J gene TRBJ2-1, with D unclear. Trimming took off 1 base at V and 4 bases at J, with 11 bases between the two ends. The CDR3 is 15 amino acids. The germline CDR1 and CDR2 sequences are SGHDN and FVKESK. The CDR3 region has the DNA TGTGCCAGCAGCCAAGGGGTATTCCCTTACAATGAGCAGTTCTTC. Its translation is CASSQGVFPYNEQFF. The full variable domain, completed using reference TRBV14 and TRBJ2-1, is EAGVTQFPSHSVIEKGQTVTLRCDPISGHDNLYWYRRVMGKEIKFLLHFVKESKQDESGMPNNRFLAERTGGTYSTLKVQPAELEDSGVYFCASSQGVFPYNEQFFGPGTRLTVL.

This chain connects TRBV18 to TRBJ2-1; D is perhaps TRBD1 (5 bases). The CDR3 totals 12 residues. V lost 4 bases, J lost 7 bases, and 8 bases lay in between. CDR1 is KGHSH, CDR2 LQKENI, per germline. The CDR3 DNA sequence: TGTGCCAGCTCACGTGACAGTAATGAGCAGTTCTTC. Protein sequence: CASSRDSNEQFF.

The chain combines TRBV12-3 or TRBV12-4 with TRBJ1-5; D is uncertain. Trimming shortened V by 8 bases and J by 5 bases, and 7 bases separated the two germline ends. This CDR3 region has 11 residues. The CDR3 spells CASGFDQPQHF. For the CDR3, the DNA is TGTGCCAGCGGGTTTGATCAGCCCCAGCATTTT.

The sample holds one count of this clone. The rearrangement uses TRBV6-5 and TRBJ2-3; TRBD1 matches at 8 bases. The CDR3 extends over 14 amino acids. Trimming at V came to 9 bases and at J to 1 base, leaving 6 bases not matched to a gene. Looked up from germline, CDR1 is MNHEY and CDR2 is SVGAGI. CDR3 amino acids: CASSQGVRTDTQYF. DNA for the CDR3: TGTGCCAGTTCACAGGGGGTCCGCACAGATACGCAGTATTTT.

The V gene is TRBV5-1, the J gene TRBJ1-1, with D possibly matching TRBD1 (5 bases). Germline CDR1 reads SGHRS; CDR2 reads YFSETQ. V was cut by 0 bases and J by 1 base, with 7 bases left in between. This CDR3 region has 14 residues. The CDR3 sequence: CASSLDRPNTEAFF. The CDR3 bases are TGCGCCAGCAGCTTGGACAGGCCGAACACTGAAGCTTTCTTT.

This clone has a handful of counts. The CDR3 here is CASSQEGRDSGNTIYF. CDR3 nucleotides: TGTGCCAGCAGCCAAGAAGGCAGGGACTCTGGAAACACCATATATTTT. This chain joins TRBV3-1 (or the pseudogene TRBV3-2) and TRBJ1-3; possibly TRBD1 for D (5 bases). The V end lost 0 bases, the J end lost 0 bases, and 9 bases lay between the germline ends. Germline V gives CDR1 LGHDT, CDR2 YNNKEL (reference sequence). The length of the CDR3 is 16 residues.

The CDR3 region is CASSLDASSYNEQFF. The CDR3 region has the DNA TGTGCCAGCAGCTTGGACGCGTCGTCCTACAATGAGCAGTTCTTC. The chain joins TRBV5-4 to TRBJ2-1; unclear D gene. The germline V gene encodes CDR1 SGHNT and CDR2 YYREEE (reference sequence). The CDR3 sequence is 15 residues long. The V end was cut by 0 bases, the J end by 1 base, with 8 bases between. The full variable domain, with the rest looked up from reference TRBV5-4 and TRBJ2-1, is ETGVTQSPTHLIKTRGQQVTLRCSSQSGHNTVSWYQQALGQGPQFIFQYYREEENGRGNFPPRFSGLQFPNYSSELNVNALELDDSALYLCASSLDASSYNEQFFGPGTRLTVL.

The chain employs TRBV10-2 and TRBJ1-5, with TRBD1 as a possible D gene (6 bases). Trimming took off 7 bases at V and 0 bases at J, with 13 bases between the two ends. CDR1 and CDR2 (germline): WSHSY, SAAADI. The CDR3 loop spans 15 amino acids. CDR3 loop: CASKISGDSNQPQHF. The CDR3 region has the DNA TGCGCCAGCAAAATTTCAGGGGATAGCAATCAGCCCCAGCATTTT.

The chain uses TRBV5-1 and TRBJ2-2, with 8 bases that match TRBD1. The ends lost 0 bases at V and 5 bases at J; junction bases unmatched: 0. In germline, CDR1 is SGHRS, CDR2 YFSETQ. The CDR3 sequence is 14 residues long. CDR3 in amino acids: CASSLGQGTGELFF. The DNA of the CDR3 is TGCGCCAGCAGCTTGGGACAGGGGACCGGGGAGCTGTTTTTT.

The J gene is TRBJ2-5, the V gene TRBV9; 7 bases are a match to TRBD1. The CDR3 is 17 amino acids. Germline V CDR1 and CDR2: SGDLS, YYNGEE. V was clipped by 1 base and J by 5 bases; unmatched bases: 14. CDR3 region: CASSVFQGERGWETQYF. CDR3 DNA sequence: TGTGCCAGCAGCGTATTTCAGGGGGAACGGGGATGGGAGACCCAGTACTTC.

The chain couples TRBV18 to TRBJ2-1; 7 nucleotides align to TRBD2. This CDR3 comprises 13 residues. Germline V gives CDR1 KGHSH, CDR2 LQKENI. With 5 bases clipped from V and 9 bases from J, the junction kept 7 bases outside the gene matches. In DNA form, the CDR3 reads TGTGCCAGCTCATCCGGACTAGTCGGTGAGCAGTTCTTC. Protein: CASSSGLVGEQFF.

The J gene is TRBJ2-3, the V gene TRBV14; D might be TRBD1 (6 bases). CDR3 size: 13 residues. CDR1 and CDR2 from the germline V gene are SGHDN and FVKESK. Trimming removed 1 base from V and 10 bases from J, with 12 bases in between. CDR3 protein: CASSQVRGKAQYF. The DNA of the CDR3 is TGTGCCAGCAGCCAAGTAAGGGGGAAAGCGCAGTATTTT.

The chain recombines TRBV15 with TRBJ2-1; D unresolved. V gave up 0 bases and J gave up 7 bases, with 13 bases separating them. The CDR3 contains 15 residues. The germline V gene has CDR1 LNHNV and CDR2 YYDKDF (reference sequence). CDR3 sequence: CATSRDGQRRNEQFF. DNA of the CDR3: TGTGCCACCAGCAGAGATGGCCAAAGGCGGAATGAGCAGTTCTTC.

This clone was counted a few times. The chain links TRBV5-4 to TRBJ2-3; 7 nucleotides agree with TRBD1. The V gene end was trimmed by 0 bases and the J gene end by 0 bases; junction bases not matched to a gene: 16. The CDR3 is 20 residues long. Germline lookup yields CDR1 SGHNT and CDR2 YYREEE (reference sequence). The CDR3 spells CASSLARTGFGPDSTDTQYF. The CDR3 region has the DNA TGTGCCAGCAGCTTGGCACGGACAGGATTTGGCCCCGATAGCACAGATACGCAGTATTTT. Together with reference TRBV5-4 and TRBJ2-3, the CDR3 gives the full variable domain: ETGVTQSPTHLIKTRGQQVTLRCSSQSGHNTVSWYQQALGQGPQFIFQYYREEENGRGNFPPRFSGLQFPNYSSELNVNALELDDSALYLCASSLARTGFGPDSTDTQYFGPGTRLTVL.

The CDR3 sequence: CASSMWQANSNQPQHF. The CDR3 DNA reads TGTGCCAGTAGTATGTGGCAGGCAAATAGCAATCAGCCCCAGCATTTT. The genes are TRBV19 and TRBJ1-5; no clear D gene. V was clipped by 3 bases and J by 0 bases, with 12 bases between them. CDR3 length: 16 amino acids. Germline CDR1 reads LNHDA; CDR2 reads SQIVND (reference sequence).

The genes are TRBV4-2 and TRBJ1-2; 7 nucleotides line up with TRBD1. Unmatched junction bases numbered 17, after V lost 4 bases and J lost 6 bases. CDR1 is LGHNA and CDR2 is YNFKEQ in the germline V gene. CDR3 length: 17 amino acids. CDR3 coding DNA: TGTGCCAGCAGCCCGGTGACAGGGCAGAGTCAATTGAATGGCTACACCTTC. Amino acid sequence: CASSPVTGQSQLNGYTF.

This chain links TRBV6-1 with TRBJ2-7; 7 nucleotides agree with TRBD1. The ends lost 1 base at V and 6 bases at J; junction bases unmatched: 3. Germline CDR1 MNHNS, CDR2 SASEGT. CDR3 length equals 13 residues. The CDR3 DNA sequence: TGTGCCAGCAGTGAAGACCACAGGGGCGAGCAGTACTTC. Amino acid sequence: CASSEDHRGEQYF.

This chain links TRBV2 with TRBJ1-2; TRBD1 matches 9 bases. J was trimmed by 6 bases and V by 8 bases; bases with no gene match: 13. The CDR3 spans 15 residues. Germline values: CDR1 SNHLY, CDR2 FYNNEI. The CDR3 loop is CASVRDRGKVDGYTF. The CDR3 DNA reads as TGTGCCAGCGTAAGAGACAGGGGGAAAGTCGATGGCTACACCTTC.

The genes are TRBV3-1 (or the pseudogene TRBV3-2) and TRBJ1-2, with D possibly TRBD1 on 5 matching bases. Trimming shortened V by 7 bases and J by 8 bases, and 20 bases separated the two germline ends. Germline loops: CDR1 LGHDT, CDR2 YNNKEL (reference sequence). The CDR3 is made up of 14 amino acids. The CDR3 DNA is TGTGCCAGCACTAATCTGGGGGGTGCGAGGGGCTACACCTTC. It specifies CASTNLGGARGYTF.

The chain uses TRBV7-9 and TRBJ1-1; a possible D gene is TRBD1 (5 bases). The CDR3 covers 16 residues. Trimming pared 2 bases from V and 2 bases from J, leaving 15 bases between. Germline V gene lookup returns CDR1 SEHNR and CDR2 FQNEAQ (reference sequence). CDR3 nucleotides: TGTGCCAGCAGCTTATGGGGCCGGGGATTCAACACTGAAGCTTTCTTT. Protein product: CASSLWGRGFNTEAFF.

The genes are TRBV5-1 and TRBJ2-3; D tentatively fits TRBD1 or TRBD2 (5 bases each). Germline V lookup: CDR1 SGHRS, CDR2 YFSETQ. With 4 bases removed from V and 2 bases from J, the gap between germline ends came to 11 bases. This CDR3 comprises 14 residues. The CDR3 protein is CASSPGRNTDTQYF. DNA for the CDR3: TGCGCCAGCAGCCCGGGACGAAACACAGATACGCAGTATTTT.

The gene calls are TRBV4-1 and TRBJ2-5, with 8 bases identical to TRBD1. V shed 1 base, J shed 5 bases, and the junction held 9 bases outside the gene matches. CDR1 is MGHRA, CDR2 YSYEKL, per germline. The CDR3 covers 16 residues. CDR3 nucleotides: TGCGCCAGCAGCCAAGCCGGGACAGGTGGCGGGGAGACCCAGTACTTC. It codes for CASSQAGTGGGETQYF.

Only a few counts were recorded for this clone. J is TRBJ2-1 and V is TRBV19; TRBD1 aligns across 8 bases. The CDR3 runs 16 residues. Germline assignment: CDR1 LNHDA and CDR2 SQIVND (reference sequence). Trimming took 5 bases from V and 3 from J; bases not matched to a gene: 9. CDR3 protein: CASSPPGDRSYNEQFF. DNA of the CDR3: TGTGCCAGTAGTCCACCAGGGGACAGGAGCTACAATGAGCAGTTCTTC.

V is TRBV6-4 and J is TRBJ1-2; TRBD1 agrees at 7 bases. CDR1 MRHNA and CDR2 SNTAGT come from the germline V gene. The CDR3 is 13 amino acids. Trimming removed 4 bases from V and 7 bases from J; junction bases left unmatched: 6. The CDR3 reads CASSATGMGGYTF. CDR3 in DNA: TGTGCCAGCAGTGCGACAGGGATGGGTGGCTACACCTTC.